The clone carrying this T cell receptor (beta chain) was counted many times. Its target is not known. This specimen comes from a study of CD8 T cells in ankylosing spondylitis. Study-wide results and caveats: Past studies reported some motif variants in reactive arthritis synovial fluid and blood. Ankylosing spondylitis blood appeared to be characterized by a TCR beta motif of several highly homologous variants.

By quantitative 5'-RACE with molecular barcodes, the TCR beta libraries were made. TCRdb re-called the 5' RACE reads through MiXCR, storing one row per CDR3 protein. The sample records roughly 400,000 distinct CDR3 sequences, under 25% being singletons. The CDR3 contains 14 residues. The germline CDR1 and CDR2 sequences are SQVTM and ANQGSEA. V lost 4 bases and J lost 4, with 15 bases in between. The sample consisted of blood, either unsorted or a sorted T cell fraction (not recorded which). The TCR originated in a male donor with ankylosing spondylitis. The J gene is TRBJ2-3, the V gene TRBV29-1; no clear D. Written as DNA, the CDR3 is TGCAGCGTTGTCGTTGGTCTAGTTGCAGATACGCAGTATTTT. This sequence encodes CSVVVGLVADTQYF.